These T cell receptor beta chains were read from a single sample in a study of a mutant IDH1 vaccine in newly diagnosed glioma. These receptors' targets are unknown. The method was immunoSEQ multiplex PCR; TCRdb's version includes in-frame clones alone and lacks a portion of them. This table has some 42,000 clones, around 83% appearing once. Sequencing used PBMCs, obtained from a glioma patient whose treatment included an IDH1 peptide vaccine. The receptors derive from a woman aged 50 to 60 with glioma. Both conserved end residues are part of each CDR3.

J | V | CDR3
TRBJ1-5 | TRBV2 | CASSRIIQPQHF
TRBJ1-2 | TRBV10-3 | CAISEGQGGGYTF
TRBJ1-2 | TRBV28 | CASSRTSTYGYTF
TRBJ1-3 | TRBV5-1 | CASSLDPSSGNTIYF
TRBJ1-1 | TRBV9 | CASSVTVNTEAFF
TRBJ2-7 | TRBV14 | CASSQGGAPYEQYF
TRBJ2-7 | TRBV4-1 | CASSQTDGGGTFNEQYF
TRBJ2-3 | TRBV19 | CASSIAGGGTDTQYF
TRBJ2-7 | TRBV14 | CASSQGGIYEQYF
TRBJ1-2 | TRBV15 | CATSRSGEVRGYTF
TRBJ1-1 | TRBV2 | CASRGEGREAFF
TRBJ2-3 | TRBV2 | CASRGNPFSGGVTDTQYF
TRBJ2-1 | TRBV7-9 | CASSGTAGGPRQFF
TRBJ2-7 | TRBV6-1 | CAAGTGYYEQYF
TRBJ1-2 | TRBV6-1 | CASSEAQGQGSGYTF
TRBJ1-2 | TRBV9 | CASSPPQGRAGDGYTF
TRBJ1-2 | TRBV7-2 | CASSLAGGIGYTF
TRBJ2-3 | TRBV7-2 | CASSLSIGAGVDTQYF
TRBJ1-1 | TRBV5-6 | CASSWDRGNTEAFF
TRBJ2-7 | TRBV5-4 | CASSLVASQGEQYF
TRBJ2-4 | TRBV2 | CASSPTSGGALAKNIQYF
TRBJ2-5 | TRBV30 | CAWRGRLVQETQYF
TRBJ2-1 | TRBV4-1 | CASSQEGLVGNEQFF
TRBJ2-7 | TRBV29-1 | CSEGQDLLPSNYEQYF
TRBJ2-3 | TRBV10-1 | CASTSKGGSTDTQYF
TRBJ2-1 | TRBV15 | CATKVNLAGGGNEQFF
TRBJ2-5 | TRBV6-6 | CASSYFGEETQYF
TRBJ2-7 | TRBV7-7 | CASSLDRGSSYEQYF
TRBJ1-5 | TRBV6-4 | CASRGYWGHSPRNQPQHF
TRBJ2-7 | TRBV6-5 | CASSYSTAAYEQYF
TRBJ2-2 | TRBV4-1 | CASSLRRGMDTGELFF
TRBJ2-3 | TRBV14 | CASSQGTGGPQYF
TRBJ1-2 | TRBV18 | CASSGESGTGFYGYTF
TRBJ2-1 | TRBV5-1 | CASSLASASGGNEQFF
TRBJ1-5 | TRBV7-2 | CASSSPAQGQLNQPQHF
TRBJ2-2 | TRBV7-9 | CASSPVRWNGELFF
TRBJ2-3 | TRBV6-6 | CASSYSDRGAGDTQYF
TRBJ2-7 | TRBV10-3 | CAISVLTGGTYEQYF
TRBJ2-1 | TRBV28 | CASSPDQHSYNEQFF
TRBJ2-7 | TRBV10-2 | CASARDRGYEQYF
TRBJ2-5 | TRBV5-1 | CASSSGGGSRWVVETQYF
TRBJ1-1 | TRBV19 | CASSSTLNTEAFF